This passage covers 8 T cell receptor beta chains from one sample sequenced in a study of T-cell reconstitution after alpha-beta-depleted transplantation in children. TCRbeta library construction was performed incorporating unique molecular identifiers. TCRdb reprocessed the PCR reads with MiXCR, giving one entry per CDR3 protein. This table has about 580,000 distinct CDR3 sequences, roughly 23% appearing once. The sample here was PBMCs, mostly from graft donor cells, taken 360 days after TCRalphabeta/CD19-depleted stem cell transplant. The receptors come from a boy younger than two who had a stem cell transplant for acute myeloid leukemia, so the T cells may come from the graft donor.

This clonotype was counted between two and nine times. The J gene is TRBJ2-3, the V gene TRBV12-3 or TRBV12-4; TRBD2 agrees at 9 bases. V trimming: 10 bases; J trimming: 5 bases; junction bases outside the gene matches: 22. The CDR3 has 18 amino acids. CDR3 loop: CAICLGRGASGVVDTQYF. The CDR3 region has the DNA TGTGCCATCTGTTTAGGAAGAGGAGCTAGCGGGGTTGTAGATACGCAGTATTTT.

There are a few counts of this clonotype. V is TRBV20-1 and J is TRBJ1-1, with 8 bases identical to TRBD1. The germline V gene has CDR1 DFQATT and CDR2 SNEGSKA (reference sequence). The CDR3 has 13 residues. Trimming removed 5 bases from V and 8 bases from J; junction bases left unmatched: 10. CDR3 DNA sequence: TGCAGTGCTCCGGACAGGGTAGTGGGGGAAGCTTTCTTT. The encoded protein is CSAPDRVVGEAFF.

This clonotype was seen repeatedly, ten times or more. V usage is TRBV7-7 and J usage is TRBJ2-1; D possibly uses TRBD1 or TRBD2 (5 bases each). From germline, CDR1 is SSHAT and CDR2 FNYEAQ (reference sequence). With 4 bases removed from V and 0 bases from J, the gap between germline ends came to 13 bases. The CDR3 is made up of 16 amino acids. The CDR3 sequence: CASSSGGISSYNEQFF. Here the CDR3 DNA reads TGTGCCAGCAGCTCTGGGGGAATCAGCTCCTACAATGAGCAGTTCTTC.

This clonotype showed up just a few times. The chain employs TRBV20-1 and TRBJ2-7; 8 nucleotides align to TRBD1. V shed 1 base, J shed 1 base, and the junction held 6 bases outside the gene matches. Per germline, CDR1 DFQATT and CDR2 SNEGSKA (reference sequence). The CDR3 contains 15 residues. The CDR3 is CSARAWGQVSYEQYV. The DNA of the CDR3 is TGCAGTGCTAGAGCGTGGGGACAGGTGTCCTACGAGCAGTACGTC.

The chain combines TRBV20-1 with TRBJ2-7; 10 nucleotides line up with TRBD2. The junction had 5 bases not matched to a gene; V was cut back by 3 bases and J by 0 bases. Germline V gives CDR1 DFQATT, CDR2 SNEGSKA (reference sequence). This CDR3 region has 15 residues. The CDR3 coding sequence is TGCAGTGCTAGGACACTAGCGGGGTACTCCTACGAGCAGTACTTC. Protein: CSARTLAGYSYEQYF.

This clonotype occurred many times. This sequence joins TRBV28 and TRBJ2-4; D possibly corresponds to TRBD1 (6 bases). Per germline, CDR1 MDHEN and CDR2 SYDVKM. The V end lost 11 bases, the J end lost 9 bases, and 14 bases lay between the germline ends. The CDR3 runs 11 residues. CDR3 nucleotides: TGTGCCGTCTACAGGGATAGCATTCAGTACTTC. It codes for CAVYRDSIQYF.

The CDR3 spells CASNRDSSTGGLFF. CDR3 DNA sequence: TGTGCCAGCAACCGGGACAGTTCCACCGGAGGGCTGTTTTTT. The chain couples TRBV5-5 to TRBJ2-2; 7 bases agree with TRBD1. The CDR3 spans 14 residues. Germline V CDR1 and CDR2: SGHKS, YYEKEE (reference sequence). J gave up 13 bases and V 6 bases, and 15 bases lay outside the gene matches.

This CDR3 reads CASSQDRTSGGGDTQYF. The CDR3 nucleotides read TGCGCCAGCAGCCAAGATCGGACTAGCGGGGGGGGAGATACGCAGTATTTT. V is TRBV4-3 and J is TRBJ2-3; 15 bases fit TRBD2. The CDR3 length is 17 residues. J was trimmed by 5 bases and V by 0 bases; bases with no gene match: 3. Germline CDR1 reads LGHNA; CDR2 reads YSLEER.